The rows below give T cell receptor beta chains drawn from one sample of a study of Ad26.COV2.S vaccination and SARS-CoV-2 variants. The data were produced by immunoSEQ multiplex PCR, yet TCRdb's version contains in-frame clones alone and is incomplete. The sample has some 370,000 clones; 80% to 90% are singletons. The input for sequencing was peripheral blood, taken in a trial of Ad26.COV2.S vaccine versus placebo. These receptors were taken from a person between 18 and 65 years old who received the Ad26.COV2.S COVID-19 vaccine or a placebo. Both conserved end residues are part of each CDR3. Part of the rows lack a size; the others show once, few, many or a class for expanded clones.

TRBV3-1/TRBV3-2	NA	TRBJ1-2	CASSLWGVARGNGYTF
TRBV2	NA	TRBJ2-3	CASRVDASASTDTQYF
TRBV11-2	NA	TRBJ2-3	CASSLRLAATDTQYF
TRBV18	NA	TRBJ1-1	CASSPVFRDSEAFF
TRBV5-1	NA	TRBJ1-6	CASSLAPPGLNSPLHF
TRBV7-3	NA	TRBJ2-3	CASSLRETDTQYF
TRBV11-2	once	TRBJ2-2	CASSLNRTTNTGELFF
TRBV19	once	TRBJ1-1	CASSIGGAINTEAFF
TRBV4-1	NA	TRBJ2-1	CASSQMREGAQMMQFF
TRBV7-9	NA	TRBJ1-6	CASTLTGENSPLHF
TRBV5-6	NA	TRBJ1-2	CASSFVQGYTF
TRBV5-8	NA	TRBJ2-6	CASSRWTGLSSGANVLTF
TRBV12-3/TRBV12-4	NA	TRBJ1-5	CASSFGQYQPQHF
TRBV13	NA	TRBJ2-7	CASSSPQTGRSYEQYF
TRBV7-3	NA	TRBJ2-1	CASSLTRGTNEQFF
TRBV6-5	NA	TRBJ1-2	CASSFLTGPFYGYTF
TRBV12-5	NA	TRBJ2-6	CASAPGQGSVANVLTF
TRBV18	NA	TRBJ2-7	CASSPSRGVSYEQYF
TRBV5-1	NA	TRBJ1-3	CASSLESGNTIYF
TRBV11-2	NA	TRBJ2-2	CASSLGGPGGELFF
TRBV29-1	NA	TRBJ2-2	CSVKRGVNTGELFF
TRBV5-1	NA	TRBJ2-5	CASRASAETQYF
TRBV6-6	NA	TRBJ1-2	CASSYGQGNYGYTF
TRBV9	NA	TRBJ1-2	CASSVAVGADYGYTF
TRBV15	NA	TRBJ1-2	CATSLDRGPYGYTF
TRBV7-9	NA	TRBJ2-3	CASSFPTSGTDTQYF
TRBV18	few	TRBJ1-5	CASSPDGHPNQPQHF
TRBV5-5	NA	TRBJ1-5	CASSYSHSNQPQHF
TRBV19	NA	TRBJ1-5	CASRGRDRPGFQPQHF
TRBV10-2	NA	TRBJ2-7	CASSVTSGTYEQYF
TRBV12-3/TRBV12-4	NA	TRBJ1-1	CASSFSANTEAFF
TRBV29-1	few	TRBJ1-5	CSITAREGSLSEQPQHF
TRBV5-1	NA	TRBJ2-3	CASSLLSGGTDTQYF
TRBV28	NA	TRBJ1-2	CASRDPAGTLYGYTF
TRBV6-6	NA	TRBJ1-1	CASSPPQGTEAFF
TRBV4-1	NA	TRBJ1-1	CASSQRGSGYLNTEAFF